This T cell receptor (beta chain) was profiled in a study of neurological immune-mediated disorders. This clonotype was counted ten times or more. The CDR3 consists of 14 residues. The V segment lost 2 bases and the J segment 4 bases; nucleotides outside the gene matches: 2. From germline, CDR1 is KGHSH and CDR2 LQKENI. One entry per CDR3 protein, called by TCRdb with MiXCR from the 5' RACE reads. The sample holds fewer than 25,000 distinct CDR3 sequences; more than 9% are singletons and the top ten take less than 25%. Sequencing was carried out using PBMCs. The source is an older woman with HTLV-1-associated myelopathy (HAM/TSP). The chain uses TRBV18 and TRBJ1-5; 7 nucleotides agree with TRBD1. CDR3 nucleotides: TGTGCCAGCTCACCAGGGACAGAAAATCAGCCCCAGCATTTT. Its protein is CASSPGTENQPQHF.